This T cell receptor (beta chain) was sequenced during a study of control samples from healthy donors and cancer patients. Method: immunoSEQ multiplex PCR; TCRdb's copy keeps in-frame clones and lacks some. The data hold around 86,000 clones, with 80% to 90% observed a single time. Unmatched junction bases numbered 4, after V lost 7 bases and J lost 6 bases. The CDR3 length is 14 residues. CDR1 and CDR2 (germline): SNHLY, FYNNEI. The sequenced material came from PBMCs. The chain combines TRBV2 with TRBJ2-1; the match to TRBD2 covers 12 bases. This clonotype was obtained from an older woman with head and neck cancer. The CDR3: CASKSSGRVNEQFF. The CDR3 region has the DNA TGTGCCAGCAAATCTAGCGGGAGGGTCAATGAGCAGTTCTTC.